This entry lists 27 T cell receptor beta chains sequenced from one sample in a study of cytomegalovirus exposure and HLA in healthy donors (dated 2017 in TCRdb). Library prep was done by the immunoSEQ multiplex PCR assay. For the multiplex PCR, a mixture combining 60 forward primers for TCR Vbeta segments and 13 reverse primers for TCR Jbeta segments was used. What TCRdb holds here is the immuneACCESS table cut down to in-frame rearrangements. Part of the clones is not present; checked against another copy, under half of the missing clones reflect an unresolved V gene, and the others are unexplained. This sample holds roughly 150,000 clones; around 70% were observed only once. The ten largest clones take up less than 2.5% of the sample. Specimen: PBMCs. The receptors come from a man in his forties in good health and CMV-seronegative.

The gene calls are TRBV21-1 and TRBJ2-3; TRBD2 reflects the table's D call only, with no check against the DNA. TRBV21-1 is described as a pseudogene. The CDR3 has 16 amino acids. CDR3 coding DNA: TGTGCCAGCAGCAAAGCGTCGAGCTCCAGCACAGATACGCAGTATTTT. It specifies CASSKASSSSTDTQYF.

This clone has only a few counts. The chain joins TRBV5-1 to TRBJ2-2; D possibly corresponds to TRBD1 (6 bases). CDR1 is SGHRS and CDR2 is YFSETQ in the germline V gene. There are 15 residues in the CDR3. V lost 7 bases and J lost 4, with 17 bases in between. CDR3 protein: CASGPNTGPTGELFF. The CDR3, as DNA: TGCGCCAGCGGTCCTAATACAGGGCCCACCGGGGAGCTGTTTTTT.

The chain recombines TRBV7-9 with TRBJ1-2; 10 bases agree with TRBD1. Germline assignment: CDR1 SEHNR and CDR2 FQNEAQ (reference sequence). The V gene end was trimmed by 5 bases and the J gene end by 4 bases; junction bases not matched to a gene: 4. The CDR3 covers 14 residues. CDR3 in DNA: TGTGCCAGCAGCCCGGGACAGGGGCTCTATGGCTACACCTTC. Amino acid sequence: CASSPGQGLYGYTF.

This clone came up a few times. V gene TRBV28 combines with J gene TRBJ1-5; 8 nucleotides match TRBD1. Unmatched junction bases numbered 8, after V lost 6 bases and J lost 7 bases. The germline gives CDR1 MDHEN, CDR2 SYDVKM. The CDR3 sequence is 14 residues long. The CDR3, as DNA: TGTGCCAGCAGGGGGACAGGTAATTCACAGCCCCAGCATTTT. Encoded protein: CASRGTGNSQPQHF.

V is TRBV6-1 and J is TRBJ1-5; D gene unclear. The CDR3 contains 13 residues. Between the trimmed V and J ends, which lost 7 bases and 1 base, there was a span of 8 bases. Germline loops: CDR1 MNHNS, CDR2 SASEGT. DNA for the CDR3: TGTGCCAGCAATTTAGAAAGCAATCAGCCCCAGCATTTT. Its translation: CASNLESNQPQHF.

V is TRBV30 and J is TRBJ1-2, with D maybe TRBD1 (5 bases). CDR3 length equals 13 residues. V dropped 3 bases and J dropped 5 bases, with 13 bases sitting between them. Germline V gives CDR1 GTSNPN, CDR2 SVGIG (reference sequence). The CDR3: CAWRPGRVYGYTF. CDR3 DNA: TGTGCCTGGAGACCCGGCAGGGTGTATGGCTACACCTTC.

DNA of the CDR3: TGTGCCAGCAGCCCTCGGACTGGCACAGATACGCAGTATTTT. Its translation: CASSPRTGTDTQYF. The J gene is TRBJ2-3, the V gene TRBV9; weak D call: TRBD2 (5 bases). CDR1 is SGDLS and CDR2 is YYNGEE in the germline V gene. V lost 4 bases and J lost 1, with 10 bases in between. CDR3 size: 14 residues.

The chain couples TRBV12-5 to TRBJ1-2, with D uncertain. Germline CDR1 is LGHNT and CDR2 is FRNRAP. This CDR3 has 15 amino acids. V gave up 10 bases and J gave up 3 bases, with 21 bases separating them. CDR3 amino acids: CATAWPGREYYGYTF. CDR3 bases: TGTGCTACCGCATGGCCAGGCCGGGAGTACTATGGCTACACCTTC.

The J gene is TRBJ2-3, the V gene TRBV7-9; TRBD1 matches at 8 bases. With 5 bases clipped from V and 0 bases from J, the junction kept 7 bases outside the gene matches. CDR1 is SEHNR and CDR2 is FQNEAQ in the germline V gene (reference sequence). CDR3 length equals 16 residues. CDR3 amino acids: CASSPSRGLSTDTQYF. CDR3 nucleotides: TGTGCCAGCAGCCCTTCCAGGGGGCTAAGCACAGATACGCAGTATTTT.

This clone was seen more than once but under ten times. The chain joins TRBV21-1 to TRBJ2-2; the D call in the table, TRBD1, was not verified against the DNA. TRBV21-1 is recorded as a pseudogene. The CDR3 consists of 16 residues. The CDR3 DNA is TGTGCCAGCAGCAAAAAGATGGCCAGACAAGGCGGGGAGCTGTTTTTT. Encoded protein: CASSKKMARQGGELFF.

The CDR3 sequence: CASSFRDRDTEAFF. As DNA, the CDR3 is TGTGCCAGCAGTTTCCGGGACAGGGACACTGAAGCTTTCTTT. The rearrangement joins TRBV6-5 to TRBJ1-1; 9 bases agree with TRBD1. V shed 4 bases, J shed 3 bases, and the junction held 3 bases outside the gene matches. Germline V CDR1 and CDR2: MNHEY, SVGAGI. This CDR3 region has 14 residues.

This clone occurred once. This chain joins TRBV9 and TRBJ2-5; 9 nucleotides align to TRBD1. This CDR3 spans 15 amino acids. Looked up from germline, CDR1 is SGDLS and CDR2 is YYNGEE. With V trimmed by 3 bases and J by 2 bases, 5 bases remained unmatched. CDR3 protein: CASSARQGDQETQYF. The CDR3 DNA is TGTGCCAGCAGCGCCAGACAGGGGGATCAAGAGACCCAGTACTTC. The variable domain in full, completed from reference TRBV9 and TRBJ2-5, reads DSGVTQTPKHLITATGQRVTLRCSPRSGDLSVYWYQQSLDQGLQFLIQYYNGEERAKGNILERFSAQQFPDLHSELNLSSLELGDSALYFCASSARQGDQETQYFGPGTRLLVL.

The count of this clone is one. CDR3 residues: CASSPPPQAGELFF. The CDR3 DNA reads TGTGCCAGCAGCCCACCCCCACAGGCCGGGGAGCTGTTTTTT. V usage is TRBV28 and J usage is TRBJ2-2; tentatively, D is TRBD1 (5 bases). Trimming removed 6 bases at V and 6 bases at J, with 14 bases between. CDR1 is MDHEN and CDR2 is SYDVKM in the germline V gene. The CDR3 is 14 residues long.

The chain uses TRBV9 and TRBJ1-5, with D hard to call. The germline CDR1 and CDR2 sequences are SGDLS and YYNGEE. The CDR3 loop spans 12 amino acids. The V gene lost 4 bases and the J gene lost 4 bases, with 6 bases spanning the gap. The CDR3 loop reads CASSSGNQPQHF. CDR3 bases: TGTGCCAGCAGCTCGGGGAATCAGCCCCAGCATTTT. The full variable domain, rest sourced from reference TRBV9 and TRBJ1-5, is DSGVTQTPKHLITATGQRVTLRCSPRSGDLSVYWYQQSLDQGLQFLIQYYNGEERAKGNILERFSAQQFPDLHSELNLSSLELGDSALYFCASSSGNQPQHFGDGTRLSIL.

V and J are TRBV4-3 and TRBJ1-2; D not resolved. V shed 0 bases and J shed 8 bases, with 13 bases lying between them. Germline CDR1 LGHNA, CDR2 YSLEER. The CDR3 totals 14 residues. CDR3 nucleotide sequence: TGCGCCAGCAGCCAAGACAGCGGGGTGGGGGGCTACACCTTC. Encoded protein: CASSQDSGVGGYTF.

J is TRBJ2-7 and V is TRBV7-9; maybe TRBD1 (5 bases). The CDR3 has 14 residues. Trimming took 1 base from V and 4 from J, leaving 11 bases between them. Germline lookup yields CDR1 SEHNR and CDR2 FQNEAQ (reference sequence). The CDR3 coding sequence is TGTGCCAGCAGCTTAGGGGTAGGGGATTACGAGCAGTACTTC. Amino acids: CASSLGVGDYEQYF.

CDR3 nucleotides: TGTGCCAGCAGTGGGAGGGTCGGGGAGCTGTTTTTT. Translation gives CASSGRVGELFF. The J gene is TRBJ2-2, the V gene TRBV28, with 7 bases aligning to TRBD2. The germline V gene has CDR1 MDHEN and CDR2 SYDVKM. V was pared by 5 bases and J by 7 bases, with 1 base of the junction left unmatched. The CDR3 is 12 residues long. Supplemented by reference TRBV28 and TRBJ2-2, the full variable domain reads DVKVTQSSRYLVKRTGEKVFLECVQDMDHENMFWYRQDPGLGLRLIYFSYDVKMKEKGDIPEGYSVSREKKERFSLILESASTNQTSMYLCASSGRVGELFFGEGSRLTVL.

This clone was detected only once. The genes are TRBV7-9 and TRBJ1-2, with TRBD1 as a possible D gene (6 bases). Trimming removed 3 bases at V and 13 bases at J, with 21 bases between. CDR3 length: 14 amino acids. Germline V CDR1 and CDR2: SEHNR, FQNEAQ (reference sequence). For the CDR3, the DNA is TGTGCCAGCAGCTTTGCCGGGACAACCATCTACGGCACCTTC. Amino acids: CASSFAGTTIYGTF.

This clone turned up a few times. This chain connects TRBV4-1 to TRBJ2-3, with 9 bases identical to TRBD2. Germline V lookup: CDR1 MGHRA, CDR2 YSYEKL. CDR3 size: 18 residues. V shed 0 bases and J 4 bases; nucleotides not matched to a gene: 11. Here the CDR3 DNA reads TGCGCCAGCAGCCAAGAAGCCCCTAGCGGGGATCCCTCAGATACGCAGTATTTT. Protein: CASSQEAPSGDPSDTQYF.

The V call is TRBV6-5, the J call TRBJ1-6; 7 bases are a match to TRBD1. Germline CDR1 is MNHEY and CDR2 is SVGAGI. CDR3 length: 14 amino acids. Unmatched junction bases numbered 1, after V lost 5 bases and J lost 3 bases. Here the CDR3 reads CASSRQGYNSPLHF. The CDR3 nucleotides are TGTGCCAGCAGTCGACAGGGCTATAATTCACCCCTCCACTTT.

In this sample, this clone turned up once. Other DNA sequences from this sample encode an identical CDR3 as well. The V gene is TRBV6-5, the J gene TRBJ1-1; possibly TRBD1 for D (5 bases). Trimming stripped 4 bases from V and 1 base from J, with 7 bases between. This CDR3 is 13 amino acids long. Germline lookup yields CDR1 MNHEY and CDR2 SVGAGI. CDR3 nucleotide sequence: TGTGCCAGCAGTTTGGGGGGGAACACTGAAGCTTTCTTT. As protein: CASSLGGNTEAFF.

This clone has just one count. The CDR3 reads CASSSPRAPETQYF. DNA for the CDR3: TGTGCCAGCAGTTCCCCCAGGGCTCCAGAGACCCAGTACTTC. The V and J genes are TRBV6-5 and TRBJ2-5, with a possible D match to TRBD1 (5 bases). Germline assignment: CDR1 MNHEY and CDR2 SVGAGI. This CDR3 region has 14 residues. With 4 bases removed from V and 4 bases from J, the gap between germline ends came to 13 bases.

This chain uses TRBV7-6 with TRBJ2-1; TRBD2 is a possible D gene (5 bases). The V and J ends lost 5 bases and 2 bases respectively, with 13 bases between them. The germline V gene encodes CDR1 SGHVS and CDR2 FNYEAQ. The CDR3 has 15 residues. CDR3 nucleotide sequence: TGTGCCAGCAGCCCTTTAGCCGGGGCCTACAATGAGCAGTTCTTC. This gives the protein CASSPLAGAYNEQFF. Looking up the rest from reference TRBV7-6 and TRBJ2-1 gives the full variable domain: GAGVSQSPRYKVTKRGQDVALRCDPISGHVSLYWYRQALGQGPEFLTYFNYEAQQDKSGLPNDRFSAERPEGSISTLTIQRTEQRDSAMYRCASSPLAGAYNEQFFGPGTRLTVL.

This clone was detected only a few times. The J gene is TRBJ2-2, the V gene TRBV5-4; 15 nucleotides match TRBD2. Germline values: CDR1 SGHNT, CDR2 YYREEE (reference sequence). Trimming cost V 3 bases and J 3 bases; bases outside gene matches: 3. There are 17 residues in the CDR3. The CDR3, as DNA: TGTGCCAGCAGCTCGGGACTAGCGGGAGGAGACACCGGGGAGCTGTTTTTT. This gives the protein CASSSGLAGGDTGELFF.

The chain has TRBV4-1 and TRBJ2-5; a possible D gene is TRBD1 (5 bases). Germline V lookup: CDR1 MGHRA, CDR2 YSYEKL. Trimming took off 2 bases at V and 4 bases at J, with 11 bases between the two ends. The CDR3 contains 14 residues. CDR3 loop: CASSQYRQGETQYF. In DNA form, the CDR3 reads TGCGCCAGCAGCCAATATCGGCAGGGAGAGACCCAGTACTTC.

The chain links TRBV6-5 to TRBJ2-7; TRBD1 might be the D (6 bases). The CDR3 is 14 amino acids. Between the trimmed V and J ends, which lost 4 bases and 1 base, there was a span of 11 bases. Germline CDR1 and CDR2: MNHEY and SVGAGI. The CDR3 nucleotides read TGTGCCAGCAGTTTGGGCAGGGGTTCCTACGAGCAGTACTTC. This translates into CASSLGRGSYEQYF.

Regarding this clone: At one end the junction does not follow the germline gene, possibly because of a read error. The V and J genes are TRBV27 and TRBJ1-6; D ambiguous. Germline lookup yields CDR1 MNHEY and CDR2 SMNVEV (reference sequence). This CDR3 spans 13 amino acids. CDR3 amino acids: CASSRAGDSPLNF. The CDR3 bases are TGTGCCAGCAGTCGGGCCGGGGATTCACCCCTCAACTTT.